A single sample is the source of the 17 T cell receptor beta chains below, sequenced in a study of T-cell reconstitution after alpha-beta-depleted transplantation in children. This sample's TCRbeta library carried unique molecular identifier barcodes. MiXCR, applied by TCRdb to the PCR reads, yields one record per CDR3 protein. Of about 200,000 distinct CDR3 sequences in the sample, 5% to 7.5% were seen once. The sample here was PBMCs, taken before TCRalphabeta/CD19-depleted stem cell transplant. These receptors were obtained from a girl under three years old with combined immunodeficiency, due to receive a stem cell transplant.

This clonotype has at least ten counts. The chain is built from TRBV4-3 and TRBJ2-3, with 11 nucleotides matching TRBD2. From germline, CDR1 is LGHNA and CDR2 YSLEER. Losses at the gene ends were 4 bases for V and 5 bases for J; bases not matched to a gene: 8. CDR3 length: 16 amino acids. The CDR3 DNA follows: TGCGCCAGCAGCCTAATTAGCGGGGGGGGACTAGATACGCAGTATTTT. Residues: CASSLISGGGLDTQYF.

There are many counts of this clonotype. V gene TRBV7-6 combines with J gene TRBJ2-3, with 8 positions matching TRBD1. With V trimmed by 2 bases and J by 7 bases, 17 bases remained unmatched. This CDR3 spans 18 amino acids. Germline V CDR1 and CDR2: SGHVS, FNYEAQ. The CDR3 bases are TGTGCCAGCAGCTTAAACCCCGGTGGACAGGGAAGAGGAAATACGCAGTATTTT. Translation: CASSLNPGGQGRGNTQYF.

This clonotype has a count of ten or more. The chain combines TRBV4-2 with TRBJ2-2; no reliable D call. This CDR3 spans 13 amino acids. CDR1 is LGHNA, CDR2 YNFKEQ, per germline. The ends were cut back, 1 base at V and 7 bases at J, with 7 bases in the middle. In DNA, the CDR3 is TGTGCCAGCAGCCAAGTGAGAGGCGGGGAGCTGTTTTTT. Protein product: CASSQVRGGELFF.

About this clonotype itself: A read error may explain this, as a much larger clone is one base away. The chain carries TRBV7-8 and TRBJ2-3; possibly TRBD2 for D (5 bases). The CDR3 is 16 amino acids. Per the germline V gene, CDR1 is SGHVS and CDR2 is FQNEAQ. V lost 5 bases and J lost 2, with 17 bases in between. CDR3 nucleotides: TGTGCCAGCAGCCAAATCGAGGGTCTATTCACAGATACGCAGTATTTT. Translated, it gives CASSQIEGLFTDTQYF. Combining the CDR3 with reference TRBV7-8 and TRBJ2-3 gives the whole variable domain GAGVSQSPRYKVAKRGQDVALRCDPISGHVSLFWYQQALGQGPEFLTYFQNEAQLDKSGLPSDRFFAERPEGSVSTLKIQRTQQEDSAVYLCASSQIEGLFTDTQYFGPGTRLTVL.

Ten or more counts support this clonotype. This sequence joins TRBV5-1 and TRBJ2-2, with D unresolved. The CDR3 is 14 amino acids. Germline V gene data show CDR1 as SGHRS and CDR2 as YFSETQ. Trimming took off 0 bases at V and 1 base at J, with 4 bases between the two ends. This chain's CDR3 is CASSLAMNTGELFF. CDR3 DNA sequence: TGCGCCAGCAGCTTGGCTATGAACACCGGGGAGCTGTTTTTT.

This clonotype was counted many times. The CDR3 nucleotides read TGTGCCAGCAATGTGGAGGGGGGAGGAGATACGCAGTATTTT. It is translated as CASNVEGGGDTQYF. The chain couples TRBV12-3 or TRBV12-4 to TRBJ2-3; D is tentatively TRBD1 or TRBD2 (6 bases each). V was clipped by 7 bases and J by 5 bases, with 16 bases between them. The CDR3 loop spans 14 amino acids.

The sample holds one count of this clonotype. The junction shows a germline mismatch at one end, possibly a read error. V and J are TRBV13 and TRBJ2-7; 7 positions match TRBD2. Germline values: CDR1 PRHDT, CDR2 FYEKMQ (reference sequence). The CDR3 is 15 amino acids. CDR3 sequence (DNA): TGTGCCAGCAGCCTAGGGACTACTCCATCCTACGAGCAGTACTTC. This gives the protein CASSLGTTPSYEQYF.

This clonotype was counted at least ten times. The rearrangement uses TRBV20-1 and TRBJ2-3; 7 bases are shared with TRBD2. V lost 5 bases and J lost 1; bases outside the gene matches: 15. Per germline, CDR1 DFQATT and CDR2 SNEGSKA (reference sequence). This CDR3 has 17 amino acids. The CDR3 DNA is TGCAGTGCTCTCCCAGTCATACGCACTAGCGGCACAGATACGCAGTATTTT. This translates into CSALPVIRTSGTDTQYF.

This clonotype was counted at least ten times. The chain couples TRBV29-1 to TRBJ1-1, with D possibly being TRBD1 (5 bases). The CDR3 runs 11 residues. The germline CDR1 and CDR2 sequences are SQVTM and ANQGSEA. Trimming removed 3 bases from V and 8 bases from J, with 10 bases in between. The CDR3 protein is CSVDSGGEAFF. The CDR3 DNA is TGCAGCGTTGACTCGGGGGGAGAAGCTTTCTTT.

This clonotype was detected ten times or more. V is TRBV12-5 and J is TRBJ2-1; D may correspond to TRBD1 or TRBD2 (5 bases each). CDR3 length: 15 amino acids. Germline CDR1 LGHNT, CDR2 FRNRAP. The V end lost 0 bases, the J end lost 10 bases, and 16 bases lay between the germline ends. CDR3 DNA: TGTGCTAGTGGTTTGGTACTTGGGAAAGGGGACGAGCAGTTCTTC. It encodes CASGLVLGKGDEQFF. The full variable domain, rest sourced from reference TRBV12-5 and TRBJ2-1, is DARVTQTPRHKVTEMGQEVTMRCQPILGHNTVFWYRQTMMQGLELLAYFRNRAPLDDSGMPKDRFSAEMPDATLATLKIQPSEPRDSAVYFCASGLVLGKGDEQFFGPGTRLTVL.

This clonotype has a count of ten or more. The genes are TRBV9 and TRBJ2-5; D tentatively reads TRBD1 or TRBD2 (6 bases each). Germline loops: CDR1 SGDLS, CDR2 YYNGEE. CDR3 length: 14 residues. Between the trimmed V and J ends, which lost 3 bases and 10 bases, there was a span of 19 bases. The CDR3 nucleotides are TGTGCCAGCAGCGCGGGGGCCGACTTAGTAAGCCAGTACTTC. Residues: CASSAGADLVSQYF.

This clonotype was seen many times. The chain is built from TRBV29-1 and TRBJ2-5; unclear D gene. Germline V gene lookup returns CDR1 SQVTM and CDR2 ANQGSEA. Trimming removed 0 bases from V and 7 bases from J, with 0 bases in between. The CDR3 spans 9 residues. CDR3 nucleotide sequence: TGCAGCGTTGAAGAGACCCAGTACTTC. It encodes CSVEETQYF.

This clonotype was recorded at least ten times. The genes are TRBV27 and TRBJ2-7; D unresolved. Trimming shortened V by 2 bases and J by 9 bases, and 11 bases separated the two germline ends. The CDR3 is 12 residues long. Germline V CDR1 and CDR2: MNHEY, SMNVEV (reference sequence). CDR3 DNA: TGTGCCAGCAGTTTAGGGGTTACTGTGCAGTACTTC. It specifies CASSLGVTVQYF.

This clonotype was found many times. The chain is built from TRBV7-9 and TRBJ2-2; no clear D. Germline-derived CDR1 and CDR2 are SEHNR and FQNEAQ (reference sequence). The CDR3 contains 12 residues. Between the trimmed V and J ends, which lost 1 base and 9 bases, there was a span of 6 bases. DNA for the CDR3: TGTGCCAGCAGCTTAGTACACCGGGAGCTGTTTTTT. This translates into CASSLVHRELFF.

The table lists this clonotype with many counts. The chain recombines TRBV24-1 with TRBJ2-3; TRBD2 matches at 10 bases. The CDR3 is 16 amino acids. The V segment lost 4 bases and the J segment 3 bases; nucleotides outside the gene matches: 6. Germline CDR1 and CDR2: KGHDR and SFDVKD. The CDR3 DNA follows: TGTGCCACCAGTGAACCAGCGGGAGGGCCGACAGATACGCAGTATTTT. This codes for CATSEPAGGPTDTQYF.

Of note for this clonotype: Possible read error: a much larger clone is one base away. V gene TRBV12-3 or TRBV12-4 combines with J gene TRBJ1-1; TRBD1 is a possible D gene (6 bases). The CDR3 covers 11 residues. The CDR3 here is CAGRGGTEAFF. Written as DNA, the CDR3 is TGTGCCGGCAGGGGAGGCACTGAAGCTTTCTTT.

This clonotype has a handful of counts. This sequence joins TRBV5-1 and TRBJ1-6; TRBD1 aligns across 9 bases. This CDR3 region has 16 residues. CDR1 is SGHRS, CDR2 YFSETQ, per germline. The J segment lost 10 bases and the V segment lost 3 bases, leaving 11 bases of the junction unmatched. The CDR3 sequence is CASSSTQGQGGSPLHF. The CDR3 bases are TGCGCCAGCAGCTCGACGCAGGGACAGGGTGGATCACCCCTCCACTTT.